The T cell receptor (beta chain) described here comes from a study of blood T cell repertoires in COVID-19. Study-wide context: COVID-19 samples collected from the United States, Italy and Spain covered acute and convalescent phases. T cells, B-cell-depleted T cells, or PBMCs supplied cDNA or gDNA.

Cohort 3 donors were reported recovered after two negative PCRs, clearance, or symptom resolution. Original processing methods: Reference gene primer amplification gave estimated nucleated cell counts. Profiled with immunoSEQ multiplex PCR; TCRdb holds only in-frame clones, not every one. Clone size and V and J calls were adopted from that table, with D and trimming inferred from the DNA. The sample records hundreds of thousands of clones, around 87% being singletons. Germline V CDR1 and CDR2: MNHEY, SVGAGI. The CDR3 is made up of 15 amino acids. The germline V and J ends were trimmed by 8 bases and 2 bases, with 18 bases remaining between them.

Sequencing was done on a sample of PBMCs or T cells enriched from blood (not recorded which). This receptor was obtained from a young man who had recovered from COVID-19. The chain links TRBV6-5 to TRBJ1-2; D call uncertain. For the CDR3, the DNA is TGTGCCAGCCAGAATGGCGGGTATAAAAACTATGGCTACACCTTC. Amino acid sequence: CASQNGGYKNYGYTF.